The 16 T cell receptor beta chains reported below all come from one sample, sequenced in a study of beta chain features in type 1 diabetes. Expressed TCRB transcripts were sequenced after all isolated RNA was converted to cDNA. Libraries were prepared by immunoSEQ multiplex PCR; TCRdb keeps only in-frame clonotypes and omits some of them. The sample lists some 900,000 clones; 15% to 20% were seen once. Sequenced: naive CD4+ T cells from blood. Receptors were obtained from a woman aged 18-35 years in good health.

The chain has TRBV5-1 and TRBJ2-5; 12 bases are shared with TRBD2. CDR1 and CDR2 from the germline V gene are SGHRS and YFSETQ. V lost 1 base to trimming and J lost 4 bases; unmatched junction nucleotides: 2. The CDR3 spans 15 residues. The CDR3 spells CASSLQGLAGETQYF. Written as DNA, the CDR3 is TGCGCCAGCAGCTTGCAGGGACTAGCGGGAGAGACCCAGTACTTC.

This sequence joins TRBV9 and TRBJ2-7; 9 bases map to TRBD2. CDR3 length equals 16 residues. The V segment lost 2 bases and the J segment 4 bases; nucleotides outside the gene matches: 10. The germline V gene encodes CDR1 SGDLS and CDR2 YYNGEE. For the CDR3, the DNA is TGTGCCAGCAGCGTTTCGAGTCGGACTAGCGCTTACGAGCAGTACTTC. Translated: CASSVSSRTSAYEQYF.

This clone was seen a handful of times. The chain employs TRBV7-6 and TRBJ1-5; D gene uncertain. This CDR3 has 20 residues. Per germline, CDR1 SGHVS and CDR2 FNYEAQ. V was shortened by 1 base and J by 0 bases, with 22 bases between the two germline ends. The DNA for the CDR3 is TGTGCCAGCAGCTTAGGGGCTGCCGGGAGGACTTGGGATAGCAATCAGCCCCAGCATTTT. Its translation is CASSLGAAGRTWDSNQPQHF.

This clone was counted only a few times. This chain joins TRBV7-2 and TRBJ1-2; possibly TRBD1 for D (5 bases). This CDR3 contains 15 residues. Per the germline V gene, CDR1 is SGHTA and CDR2 is FQGNSA. V dropped 5 bases and J dropped 2 bases, with 15 bases sitting between them. CDR3 in DNA: TGTGCCAGCAGCATAGACCGCGAGGGGAACTATGGCTACACCTTC. It specifies CASSIDREGNYGYTF.

The gene calls are TRBV4-3 and TRBJ2-1; 9 bases line up with TRBD1. The V and J ends lost 4 bases and 1 base, in that order; junction bases with no gene match: 14. This CDR3 comprises 19 residues. Germline values: CDR1 LGHNA, CDR2 YSLEER. The chain's CDR3 is CASSRTGTGSLRSYNEQFF. DNA for the CDR3: TGCGCCAGCAGCCGAACCGGGACAGGGTCCCTTCGGTCCTACAATGAGCAGTTCTTC.

In this sample, this clone turned up a few times. The chain recombines TRBV9 with TRBJ2-7, with TRBD1 matching over 9 bases. The CDR3 extends over 15 amino acids. The trim removed 1 base at V and 0 bases at J, leaving 2 bases unmatched. Per the germline V gene, CDR1 is SGDLS and CDR2 is YYNGEE. The CDR3 sequence: CASSVRDRASYEQYF. DNA of the CDR3: TGTGCCAGCAGCGTACGGGACAGGGCCTCCTACGAGCAGTACTTC.

The chain links TRBV6-7 to TRBJ1-1; D remains ambiguous. TRBV6-7 counts as an open reading frame of uncertain function. The ends were cut back, 6 bases at V and 1 base at J, with 12 bases in the middle. This CDR3 has 14 residues. CDR3 sequence (DNA): TGTGCCAGCAGCCCCGATGAGGGGAACACTGAAGCTTTCTTT. Translation gives CASSPDEGNTEAFF.

This clone was seen only a few times. The chain uses TRBV29-1 and TRBJ2-7, with D perhaps TRBD1 (5 bases). This CDR3 has 12 residues. Germline-derived CDR1 and CDR2 are SQVTM and ANQGSEA. Between the trimmed V and J ends, which lost 6 bases and 2 bases, there was a span of 11 bases. CDR3 in amino acids: CSVSREAYEQYF. The CDR3 nucleotides are TGCAGCGTGTCCAGGGAAGCCTACGAGCAGTACTTC.

This chain connects TRBV15 to TRBJ2-2; D could derive from TRBD1 or TRBD2 (6 bases each). This CDR3 is built from 16 residues. V lost 4 bases and J lost 7, with 19 bases in between. Germline V gene sequence: CDR1 LNHNV, CDR2 YYDKDF (reference sequence). The CDR3 coding sequence is TGTGCCACCAGCAAGGGGGGACGGGAAATGCACGGGGAGCTGTTTTTT. Its protein is CATSKGGREMHGELFF.

This clone turned up a few times. The same CDR3 arises from other DNA sequences in this sample as well. The V and J genes are TRBV18 and TRBJ2-5; D perhaps matches TRBD1 (6 bases). CDR1 KGHSH and CDR2 LQKENI come from the germline V gene. The V gene lost 6 bases and the J gene lost 5 bases, with 16 bases spanning the gap. The CDR3 has 14 residues. DNA for the CDR3: TGTGCCAGCTCCCTAAGTCCAGGGGCGGAGACCCAGTACTTC. This sequence encodes CASSLSPGAETQYF.

This clone was found a few times. V and J are TRBV10-2 and TRBJ1-1; unclear D gene. Trimming removed 6 bases from V and 0 bases from J, with 5 bases in between. Germline V gene data show CDR1 as WSHSY and CDR2 as SAAADI. The CDR3 is made up of 12 amino acids. This chain's CDR3 is CASRGVNTEAFF. CDR3 sequence (DNA): TGCGCCAGCAGGGGTGTGAACACTGAAGCTTTCTTT.

This clone was found a few times. The chain uses TRBV28 and TRBJ2-5; 15 bases fit TRBD2. Germline assignment: CDR1 MDHEN and CDR2 SYDVKM. Trimming took 5 bases from V and 5 from J; bases not matched to a gene: 9. This CDR3 is built from 17 residues. The CDR3 loop reads CASSTRTSGRAWETQYF. Here the CDR3 DNA reads TGTGCCAGCAGTACACGGACTAGCGGGAGGGCCTGGGAGACCCAGTACTTC.

This clone was seen only a few times. The chain couples TRBV6-6 to TRBJ2-7; TRBD1 agrees at 7 bases. Germline values: CDR1 MNHNY, CDR2 SVGAGI (reference sequence). The CDR3 totals 15 residues. The junction had 5 bases not matched to a gene; V was cut back by 0 bases and J by 3 bases. CDR3 DNA sequence: TGTGCCAGCAGTTACTCGAGGGACAGCTACTACGAGCAGTACTTC. Amino acids: CASSYSRDSYYEQYF.

With respect to this clone: The same CDR3 also results from other DNA sequences found in this sample. The rearrangement joins TRBV9 to TRBJ1-1; D not resolved. The CDR3 runs to 13 residues. Per the germline V gene, CDR1 is SGDLS and CDR2 is YYNGEE. The V gene lost 3 bases and the J gene lost 0 bases, with 6 bases spanning the gap. The CDR3 sequence is CASSGQVNTEAFF. DNA of the CDR3: TGTGCCAGCAGCGGCCAGGTGAACACTGAAGCTTTCTTT.

In this sample, this clone turned up a few times. The chain combines TRBV19 with TRBJ2-1, with D unresolved. Germline V lookup: CDR1 LNHDA, CDR2 SQIVND (reference sequence). Trimming removed 3 bases from V and 1 base from J, with 7 bases in between. The CDR3 length is 14 residues. This chain's CDR3 is CASSIGGSYNEQFF. DNA of the CDR3: TGTGCCAGTAGTATTGGCGGTTCCTACAATGAGCAGTTCTTC. Based on the CDR3 plus reference TRBV19 and TRBJ2-1, the full variable domain is DGGITQSPKYLFRKEGQNVTLSCEQNLNHDAMYWYRQDPGQGLRLIYYSQIVNDFQKGDIAEGYSVSREKKESFPLTVTSAQKNPTAFYLCASSIGGSYNEQFFGPGTRLTVL.

This chain joins TRBV4-3 and TRBJ2-6; no firm D call. There are 16 residues in the CDR3. The ends were cut back, 0 bases at V and 0 bases at J, with 6 bases in the middle. Germline V lookup: CDR1 LGHNA, CDR2 YSLEER. Written as DNA, the CDR3 is TGCGCCAGCAGCCAAGATCGGGCCTCTGGGGCCAACGTCCTGACTTTC. As protein: CASSQDRASGANVLTF.